The 15 T cell receptor beta chains below come from one sample, sequenced in a study of blood T cell repertoires in COVID-19. Method: immunoSEQ multiplex PCR; TCRdb's copy keeps in-frame clones and lacks some. This table has approximately 670,000 clones, around 90% appearing once. Specimen: peripheral blood. These receptors originate from a young woman with acute or convalescent COVID-19.

To note about this clone: Additional DNA sequences in this sample encode the identical CDR3. In DNA form, the CDR3 reads TGTGCCTGGAGTGGTGGGGAGAATCAGCCCCAGCATTTT. This gives the protein CAWSGGENQPQHF. The genes are TRBV30 and TRBJ1-5; D ambiguous. Trimming removed 1 base from V and 4 bases from J, with 8 bases in between. This CDR3 region has 13 residues. The germline CDR1 and CDR2 sequences are GTSNPN and SVGIG (reference sequence). Full variable domain (remainder filled in from reference TRBV30 and TRBJ1-5): SQTIHQWPATLVQPVGSPLSLECTVEGTSNPNLYWYRQAAGRGLQLLFYSVGIGQISSEVPQNLSASRPQDRQFILSSKKLLLSDSGFYLCAWSGGENQPQHFGDGTRLSIL.

V gene TRBV4-2 combines with J gene TRBJ1-2; D may be TRBD1 (5 bases). V was shortened by 1 base and J by 2 bases, with 11 bases between the two germline ends. Germline V gene sequence: CDR1 LGHNA, CDR2 YNFKEQ. The CDR3 length is 15 residues. The CDR3 DNA reads as TGTGCCAGCAGCCAAGGTGGAGGGGACAACTATGGCTACACCTTC. Residues: CASSQGGGDNYGYTF.

V is TRBV5-1 and J is TRBJ2-7; perhaps TRBD1 as D (6 bases). Trimming stripped 0 bases from V and 3 bases from J, with 13 bases between. Germline V lookup: CDR1 SGHRS, CDR2 YFSETQ. The CDR3 runs to 15 residues. CDR3 nucleotides: TGCGCCAGCAGCTTGGTTGGTGACAGGATCTACGAGCAGTACTTC. Its translation: CASSLVGDRIYEQYF.

This clone was counted a single time. This chain joins TRBV5-1 and TRBJ2-1; 7 nucleotides align to TRBD2. The CDR3 spans 15 residues. The V gene's germline CDR1 is SGHRS and CDR2 YFSETQ. The trim removed 4 bases at V and 6 bases at J, leaving 10 bases unmatched. CDR3 residues: CASSPQRGGGNEQFF. The CDR3 DNA sequence: TGCGCCAGCAGCCCTCAGCGGGGCGGGGGCAATGAGCAGTTCTTC.

This sequence joins TRBV20-1 and TRBJ1-6, with a possible D match to TRBD1 (6 bases). The germline V gene has CDR1 DFQATT and CDR2 SNEGSKA (reference sequence). This CDR3 has 14 residues. Trimming shortened V by 3 bases and J by 6 bases, and 12 bases separated the two germline ends. In DNA form, the CDR3 reads TGCAGTGCTAGTCCGACAGGTCCTAATTCACCCCTCCACTTT. Encoded protein: CSASPTGPNSPLHF.

The chain carries TRBV2 and TRBJ1-5; 8 bases map to TRBD1. Germline values: CDR1 SNHLY, CDR2 FYNNEI. This CDR3 has 13 amino acids. Unmatched junction bases numbered 3, after V lost 5 bases and J lost 6 bases. CDR3 amino acids: CASSWTGSQPQHF. CDR3 nucleotides: TGTGCCAGCAGTTGGACAGGGTCTCAGCCCCAGCATTTT.

The V and J genes are TRBV4-3 and TRBJ2-1; 7 nucleotides match TRBD1. Germline V gene lookup returns CDR1 LGHNA and CDR2 YSLEER. Germline trimming cut 0 bases from V and 6 bases from J; bases unmatched to any gene: 14. The CDR3 runs 18 residues. CDR3 sequence reads: CASSQDQKYRGIGNEQFF. CDR3 coding DNA: TGCGCCAGCAGCCAAGATCAGAAGTACAGGGGAATAGGCAATGAGCAGTTCTTC.

V is TRBV6-4 and J is TRBJ1-1; D uncertain. The V gene's germline CDR1 is MRHNA and CDR2 SNTAGT. The CDR3 has 16 amino acids. V was trimmed by 4 bases and J by 0 bases, leaving 15 bases between them. For the CDR3, the DNA is TGTGCCAGCAGTGTCCTCTTTCACCCTATGAACACTGAAGCTTTCTTT. Residues: CASSVLFHPMNTEAFF.

The sample holds a few counts of this clone. The CDR3 loop is CSVDLAKHSTDTQYF. For the CDR3, the DNA is TGCAGCGTCGATCTCGCCAAACATAGCACAGATACGCAGTATTTT. V usage is TRBV29-1 and J usage is TRBJ2-3, with D unresolved. CDR1 and CDR2 from the germline V gene are SQVTM and ANQGSEA. With 6 bases removed from V and 0 bases from J, the gap between germline ends came to 16 bases. This CDR3 is 15 amino acids long.

The V and J genes are TRBV7-9 and TRBJ1-2, with TRBD1 matching over 8 bases. V shed 5 bases, J shed 4 bases, and the junction held 3 bases outside the gene matches. This CDR3 region has 13 residues. Germline CDR1 and CDR2: SEHNR and FQNEAQ (reference sequence). CDR3 loop: CASSTGTGYGYTF. The CDR3 DNA follows: TGTGCCAGCAGCACCGGGACAGGCTATGGCTACACCTTC. Full variable domain (remainder filled in from reference TRBV7-9 and TRBJ1-2): DTGVSQNPRHKITKRGQNVTFRCDPISEHNRLYWYRQTLGQGPEFLTYFQNEAQLEKSRLLSDRFSAERPKGSFSTLEIQRTEQGDSAMYLCASSTGTGYGYTFGSGTRLTVV.

The chain recombines TRBV4-3 with TRBJ2-7, with 7 nucleotides matching TRBD2. CDR1 and CDR2 from the germline V gene are LGHNA and YSLEER. The CDR3 runs to 13 residues. V was clipped by 0 bases and J by 6 bases; unmatched bases: 2. The CDR3: CASSQDRGVEQYF. The CDR3 nucleotides read TGCGCCAGCAGCCAAGATCGGGGGGTCGAGCAGTACTTC.

The rearrangement links TRBV25-1 to TRBJ1-6; D is perhaps TRBD1 (5 bases). The CDR3 has 14 residues. Trimming removed 6 bases at V and 5 bases at J, with 11 bases between. The germline V gene encodes CDR1 MGHDK and CDR2 SYGVNS. The CDR3 sequence: CASSRDWDNSPLHF. In nucleotides, the CDR3 is TGTGCCAGCAGCCGGGACTGGGATAATTCACCCCTCCACTTT.

V and J are TRBV11-2 and TRBJ1-3; possible D gene TRBD1, 5 bases. The germline V gene has CDR1 SGHAT and CDR2 FQNNGV. This CDR3 contains 16 residues. The V end lost 8 bases, the J end lost 4 bases, and 21 bases lay between the germline ends. The DNA for the CDR3 is TGTGCCAGCGCCTCGCTAGGAGGGGATCCAGGAAACACCATATATTTT. Translation gives CASASLGGDPGNTIYF.

The rearrangement joins TRBV7-2 to TRBJ2-1; D might be TRBD2 (6 bases). V lost 3 bases to trimming and J lost 0 bases, with 12 bases between them. Germline-derived CDR1 and CDR2 are SGHTA and FQGNSA. The length of the CDR3 is 16 residues. This CDR3 reads CASSFPRGSSYNEQFF. The DNA for the CDR3 is TGTGCCAGCAGCTTTCCTCGGGGGAGCTCCTACAATGAGCAGTTCTTC.

The V call is TRBV18, the J call TRBJ1-1; tentatively, D is TRBD1 (6 bases). Germline loops: CDR1 KGHSH, CDR2 LQKENI. The V end was cut by 3 bases, the J end by 3 bases, with 11 bases between. This CDR3 is 14 amino acids long. In DNA form, the CDR3 reads TGTGCCAGCTCACCCCCCCGGACAGACACTGAAGCTTTCTTT. Its protein product is CASSPPRTDTEAFF.